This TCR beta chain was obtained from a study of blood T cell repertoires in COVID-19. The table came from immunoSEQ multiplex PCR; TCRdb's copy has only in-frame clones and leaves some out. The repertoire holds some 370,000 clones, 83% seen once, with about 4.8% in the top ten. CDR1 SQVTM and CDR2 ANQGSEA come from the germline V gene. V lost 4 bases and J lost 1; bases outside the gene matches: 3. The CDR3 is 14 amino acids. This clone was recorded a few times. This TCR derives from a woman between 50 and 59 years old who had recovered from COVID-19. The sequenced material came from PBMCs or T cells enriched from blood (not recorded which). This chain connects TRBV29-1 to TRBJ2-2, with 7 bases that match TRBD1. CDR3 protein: CSVGRTGNTGELFF. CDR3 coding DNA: TGCAGCGTTGGAAGGACAGGGAACACCGGGGAGCTGTTTTTT.